This TCR beta chain was observed in a study of metastatic and nonmetastatic thyroid tumors (dated by TCRdb to 2019 to 2021). Context from the whole study: The researchers compared repertoires between peripheral blood samples and tumor or nodule tissue samples from patients with malignant or benign thyroid disease.

No patient had received any treatment before thyroid surgery. Using T-cell receptor beta sequencing, the researchers looked back retrospectively at clinical samples from patients, gathered between about 2012 and 2018. Library construction relied on PCR. Sequenced on an Illumina HiSeq 4000. High-throughput sequencing was used to profile the TCR beta-chain CDR3 region of every patient. Regarding the original processing steps: The researchers built a classifier to tell apart papillary thyroid cancer patients with distant metastasis, based on CDR3 differences among clinicopathological groups. Repertoire diversity was assessed with the Shannon index, and tumor-blood repertoire similarity with the Morisita-Horn index. TCRdb redid the processing of the public reads, applying fastp at Q25 and MiXCR, and retained in-frame beta chains. The authors' filters were not applied to this entry. The sample has approximately 28,000 clones on record, 15% of them singletons. About a sixth of the sample comes from the top ten.

The study at large found these results: In both blood and tumor samples, malignant tumors were reported to have significantly higher TCR beta diversity than benign nodules.

This clone has ten or more counts. No cognate antigen has been identified for it. The input lacks base qualities; no much larger clone sits a single base away. CDR1 and CDR2, per the germline V gene (reference sequence), are SGHNT and YYREEE. The CDR3 sequence holds 11 residues, the cysteine and phenylalanine included. The only DNA kept is the CDR3, 33 bases in frame from the first base. The V and J ends are trimmed by 5 bases and 11 bases, leaving 13 bases between them. The sequence is built from TRBV5-4 and TRBJ1-1; the D gene is possibly TRBD1, with 5 bases matching. The TCR sequence derives from a male donor with papillary thyroid cancer or a benign thyroid nodule (not recorded which). Some clones in this sample may be carry-over from other donors' samples. The source material was blood. The CDR3 amino acid sequence is: CASSSLQEAFF. The nucleotide sequence reads TGTGCCAGCAGTTCGTTACAGGAGGCTTTCTTT.